This T cell receptor (beta chain) was documented in a study of radiation and T cells in renal cell carcinoma. This table comes from immunoSEQ multiplex PCR, and its TCRdb copy is limited to in-frame clones, with some not included. Seen here are tens of thousands of clones, about 83% observed once, and the top ten hold less than 8%. The junction had 9 bases not matched to a gene; V was cut back by 0 bases and J by 2 bases. The length of the CDR3 is 18 residues. The germline V gene encodes CDR1 LGHNA and CDR2 YNFKEQ. As for time point: blood 4 weeks post-SBRT, at nephrectomy. The treatment was: 15 Gy SBRT to primary tumor, nephrectomy 4 weeks later.

This receptor was obtained from a man between 60 and 75 years old with renal cell carcinoma. The rearrangement uses TRBV4-2 and TRBJ2-3, with 9 bases fitting TRBD2. Sequenced material: blood, taken from a patient whose treatment included radiotherapy and nephrectomy. For the CDR3, the DNA is TGTGCCAGCAGCCAAGATTTAGGTAGCGGGAGCCTCACAGATACGCAGTATTTT. Translating gives CASSQDLGSGSLTDTQYF.